Listed here is a single T cell receptor beta chain. Its antigen is not identified. Germline CDR1 is SQVTM and CDR2 is ANQGSEA. V lost 0 bases, J lost 2 bases, and 7 bases lay in between. There are 14 residues in the CDR3. This sample was included in a study of CD8 T cells in ankylosing spondylitis. General study findings and limits: Significantly higher representation of disease-linked clones was reported for matched ankylosing spondylitis synovial fluid. Ankylosing spondylitis blood seemed to carry a telltale TCR beta motif made of under ten highly homologous variants.

Libraries for TCR beta were made by quantitative 5'-RACE with molecular barcodes. TCRdb processed the 5' RACE reads anew with MiXCR; each CDR3 protein has one entry. The data contain about 450,000 distinct CDR3 sequences, around 26% of them seen just once; the ten biggest clones take up over 0.8%. Sequenced input: blood, either unsorted or a sorted T cell fraction (not recorded which). This TCR derives from a male donor with ankylosing spondylitis. The chain employs TRBV29-1 and TRBJ2-2; possibly TRBD1 for D (6 bases). CDR3 DNA: TGCAGCGTTGAAGAGGGACACAACACCGGGGAGCTGTTTTTT. Translation gives CSVEEGHNTGELFF.